The 4 T cell receptor beta chains below come from one sample, sequenced in a study of human T cells and chemical hapten exposure. Each CDR3 protein gets one entry after TCRdb re-called the RACE reads with MiXCR. Of fewer than 150,000 distinct CDR3 sequences in the sample, roughly 13% were seen once. Specified time point: pre-sensitization, week 0. Treatment here: therapeutic diphenylcyclopropenone sensitization with weekly scalp DPC. The sequences come from whole blood, collected in connection with sensitization to the hapten diphenylcyclopropenone (DPC). The receptors shown here come from a woman aged 18 to 35 with alopecia areata. Some clones in this sample may be carry-over from other donors' samples.

This clonotype turned up a few times. CDR3 residues: CSAPRGAWEQYF. CDR3 nucleotide sequence: TGCAGTGCGCCCAGGGGGGCTTGGGAGCAGTACTTC. The chain recombines TRBV20-1 with TRBJ2-7; possibly TRBD1 for D (7 bases). The germline CDR1 and CDR2 sequences are DFQATT and SNEGSKA (reference sequence). The CDR3 loop spans 12 amino acids. V lost 6 bases to trimming and J lost 7 bases, with 16 bases between them.

The chain joins TRBV12-3 or TRBV12-4 to TRBJ2-3, with D maybe TRBD2 (5 bases). Between the trimmed V and J ends, which lost 8 bases and 2 bases, there was a span of 14 bases. The CDR3 contains 14 residues. CDR3 residues: CASGDYLFTDTQYF. The CDR3, as DNA: TGTGCCAGCGGAGACTACCTATTCACAGATACGCAGTATTTT.

This clonotype was observed a few times. This chain joins TRBV27 and TRBJ2-7; a weak D match, TRBD1 (6 bases). Per the germline V gene, CDR1 is MNHEY and CDR2 is SMNVEV (reference sequence). This CDR3 region has 13 residues. Trimming shortened V by 5 bases and J by 6 bases, and 14 bases separated the two germline ends. In DNA form, the CDR3 reads TGTGCCAGCAGTAATTACAGGGATGGCGAGCAGTACTTC. It yields the protein CASSNYRDGEQYF.

The rearrangement links TRBV30 to TRBJ2-7, with TRBD1 matching 9 bases. CDR3 length: 13 amino acids. Looked up from germline, CDR1 is GTSNPN and CDR2 is SVGIG (reference sequence). With V trimmed by 2 bases and J by 6 bases, 5 bases remained unmatched. CDR3 sequence (DNA): TGTGCCTGGAGTAAGGGACAGGGAGGCGAGCAGTACTTC. This gives the protein CAWSKGQGGEQYF.